The clone carrying this T cell receptor beta chain was observed at least ten times. Its antigen remains unknown. The V end was cut by 7 bases, the J end by 0 bases, with 19 bases between. Germline CDR1 and CDR2: MDHEN and SYDVKM. The CDR3 has 17 residues. This record comes from a study of early T cells in non-severe SARS-CoV-2 infection. Looking at the study overall: From unsorted whole blood, bulk RNA was sequenced, and the chains remained unpaired. Overall study results and limits: VDJdb matching, biased toward anti-spike CD8 responses, missed private and CD4 specificities.

Attachment of unique molecular identifiers to individual cDNA molecules was performed. Each CDR3 protein is one row after TCRdb ran MiXCR on the 5' RACE reads. Counted here are tens of thousands of distinct CDR3 sequences, around 6.6% occurring once; the ten biggest clones make up 5.8%. The chain carries TRBV28 and TRBJ2-4; either TRBD1 or TRBD2 may fit D (6 bases each). The sequencing used whole blood, collected at baseline. This sequence was found in an adult who was a healthcare worker with PCR-confirmed SARS-CoV-2 infection or an uninfected control (not recorded which). This CDR3 reads CASTTIGGTSAKNIQYF. CDR3 nucleotides: TGTGCCAGCACCACCATAGGGGGGACCTCAGCCAAAAACATTCAGTACTTC.